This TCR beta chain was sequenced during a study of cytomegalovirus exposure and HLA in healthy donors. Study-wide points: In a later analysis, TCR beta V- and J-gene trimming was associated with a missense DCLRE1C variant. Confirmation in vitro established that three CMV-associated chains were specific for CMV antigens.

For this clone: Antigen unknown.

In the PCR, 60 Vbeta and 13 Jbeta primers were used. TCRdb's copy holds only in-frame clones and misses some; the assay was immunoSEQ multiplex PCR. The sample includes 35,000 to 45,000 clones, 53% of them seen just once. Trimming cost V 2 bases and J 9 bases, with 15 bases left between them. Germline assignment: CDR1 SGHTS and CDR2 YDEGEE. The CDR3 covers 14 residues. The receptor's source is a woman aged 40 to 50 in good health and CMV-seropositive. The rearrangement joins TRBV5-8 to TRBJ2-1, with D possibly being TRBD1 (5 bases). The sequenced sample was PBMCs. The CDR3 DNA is TGTGCCAGCAGCTTCGCAGGGCGTGGCGTTGAGCAGTTCTTC. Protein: CASSFAGRGVEQFF.